This T cell receptor beta chain was identified during a study of CD8 T cells in ankylosing spondylitis. The germline gives CDR1 DFQATT, CDR2 SNEGSKA (reference sequence). The CDR3 is 16 amino acids. V gave up 1 base and J gave up 2 bases, with 15 bases separating them. Details on this clonotype: The antigen remains undetermined.

Generation of TCR beta libraries employed quantitative 5'-RACE incorporating molecular barcodes. One entry per CDR3 protein, called by TCRdb with MiXCR from the 5' RACE reads. The sample shows approximately 550,000 distinct CDR3 sequences, about an eighth of them seen only once. Study observations and caveats: Blood of patients with ankylosing spondylitis appeared to be characterized by a TCR beta motif of 8 or 9 highly homologous variants.

The sequence came from a male donor with ankylosing spondylitis. This chain connects TRBV20-1 to TRBJ1-5; tentative D call: TRBD1 (5 bases). The sequencing sample was made of blood, either unsorted or a sorted T cell fraction (not recorded which). CDR3 in amino acids: CSARGTMGGGNQPQHF. CDR3 DNA sequence: TGCAGTGCTAGAGGGACTATGGGGGGTGGCAATCAGCCCCAGCATTTT.